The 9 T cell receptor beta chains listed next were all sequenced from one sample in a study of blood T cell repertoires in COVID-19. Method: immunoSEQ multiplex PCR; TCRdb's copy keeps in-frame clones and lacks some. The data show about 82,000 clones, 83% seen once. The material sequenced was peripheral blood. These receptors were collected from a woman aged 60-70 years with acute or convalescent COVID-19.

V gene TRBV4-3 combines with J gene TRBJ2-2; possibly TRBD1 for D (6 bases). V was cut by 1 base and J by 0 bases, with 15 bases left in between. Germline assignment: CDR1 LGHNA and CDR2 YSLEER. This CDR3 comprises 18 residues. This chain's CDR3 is CASSQGLIGGTNTGELFF. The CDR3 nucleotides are TGCGCCAGCAGCCAAGGGCTTATAGGGGGAACGAACACCGGGGAGCTGTTTTTT.

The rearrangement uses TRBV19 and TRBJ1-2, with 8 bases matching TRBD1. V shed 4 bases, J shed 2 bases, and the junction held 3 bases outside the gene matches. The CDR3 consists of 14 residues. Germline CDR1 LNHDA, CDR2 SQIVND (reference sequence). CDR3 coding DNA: TGTGCCAGTAGTAATCAGGGGGCGAACTATGGCTACACCTTC. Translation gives CASSNQGANYGYTF.

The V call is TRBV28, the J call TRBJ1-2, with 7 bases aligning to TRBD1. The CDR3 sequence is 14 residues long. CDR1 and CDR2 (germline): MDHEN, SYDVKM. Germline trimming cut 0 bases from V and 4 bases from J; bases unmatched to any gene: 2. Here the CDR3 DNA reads TGTGCCAGCAGTTTATGGGGACAGCCCTATGGCTACACCTTC. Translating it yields CASSLWGQPYGYTF.

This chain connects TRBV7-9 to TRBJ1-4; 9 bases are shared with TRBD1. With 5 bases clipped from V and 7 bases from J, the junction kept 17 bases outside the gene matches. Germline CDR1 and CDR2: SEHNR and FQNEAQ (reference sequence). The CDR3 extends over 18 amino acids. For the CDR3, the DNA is TGTGCCAGCAGCGGAGGTCGGGACAGGGTGGGCTTGGGTGAAAAACTGTTTTTT. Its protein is CASSGGRDRVGLGEKLFF. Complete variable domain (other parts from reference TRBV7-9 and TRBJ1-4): DTGVSQNPRHKITKRGQNVTFRCDPISEHNRLYWYRQTLGQGPEFLTYFQNEAQLEKSRLLSDRFSAERPKGSFSTLEIQRTEQGDSAMYLCASSGGRDRVGLGEKLFFGSGTQLSVL.

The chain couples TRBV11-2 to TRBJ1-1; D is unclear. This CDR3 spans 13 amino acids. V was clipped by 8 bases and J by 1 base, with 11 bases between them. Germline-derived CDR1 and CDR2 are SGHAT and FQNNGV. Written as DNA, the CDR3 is TGTGCCAGCGGAGAGGCGCCGAACACTGAAGCTTTCTTT. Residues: CASGEAPNTEAFF. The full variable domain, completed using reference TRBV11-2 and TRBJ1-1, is EAGVAQSPRYKIIEKRQSVAFWCNPISGHATLYWYQQILGQGPKLLIQFQNNGVVDDSQLPKDRFSAERLKGVDSTLKIQPAKLEDSAVYLCASGEAPNTEAFFGQGTRLTVV.

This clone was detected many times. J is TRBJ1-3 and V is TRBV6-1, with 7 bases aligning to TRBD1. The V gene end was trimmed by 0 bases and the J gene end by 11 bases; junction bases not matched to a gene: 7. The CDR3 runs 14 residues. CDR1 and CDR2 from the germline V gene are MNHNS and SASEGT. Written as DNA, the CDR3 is TGTGCCAGCAGTGAAGCGAGCAGGGGGATCTCCATATATTTT. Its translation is CASSEASRGISIYF.

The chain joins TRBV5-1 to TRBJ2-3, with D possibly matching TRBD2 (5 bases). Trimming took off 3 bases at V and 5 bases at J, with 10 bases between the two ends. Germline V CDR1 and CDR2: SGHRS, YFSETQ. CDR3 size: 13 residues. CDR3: CASSSEGKDTQYF. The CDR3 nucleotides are TGCGCCAGCAGCTCCGAGGGCAAAGATACGCAGTATTTT.

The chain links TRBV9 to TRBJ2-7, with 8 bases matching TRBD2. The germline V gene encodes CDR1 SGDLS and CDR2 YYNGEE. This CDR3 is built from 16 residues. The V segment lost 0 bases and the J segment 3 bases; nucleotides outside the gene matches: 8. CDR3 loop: CASSVATGGQDYEQYF. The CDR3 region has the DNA TGTGCCAGCAGCGTAGCTACGGGGGGGCAGGACTACGAGCAGTACTTC.

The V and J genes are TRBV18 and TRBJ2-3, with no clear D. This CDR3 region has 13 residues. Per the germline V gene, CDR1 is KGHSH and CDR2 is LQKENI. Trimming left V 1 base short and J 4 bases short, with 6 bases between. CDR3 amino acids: CASSPLSADTQYF. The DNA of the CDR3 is TGTGCCAGCTCACCACTCAGCGCAGATACGCAGTATTTT.